This T cell receptor beta chain was obtained from a study of pediatric ulcerative colitis. On this clone: The junction and the germline gene differ at one end; a read error may be behind it.

The CDR3 has 13 residues. Germline V lookup: CDR1 LNHDA, CDR2 SQIVND (reference sequence). The table came from immunoSEQ multiplex PCR; TCRdb's copy has only in-frame clones and leaves some out. The profile shows roughly 70,000 clones, roughly nine tenths of them singletons. The rearrangement links TRBV19 to TRBJ1-5; D not certain. The source material was blood. The sequence derives from a boy between 10 and 17 years old with severe ulcerative colitis. The CDR3 loop reads CASTIERTQPQHF. CDR3 coding DNA: TGTGCCAGTACTATAGAGAGGACCCAGCCCCAGCATTTT. Supplemented by reference TRBV19 and TRBJ1-5, the full variable domain reads DGGITQSPKYLFRKEGQNVTLSCEQNLNHDAMYWYRQDPGQGLRLIYYSQIVNDFQKGDIAEGYSVSREKKESFPLTVTSAQKNPTAFYLCASTIERTQPQHFGDGTRLSIL.